These 5 T cell receptor beta chains were sequenced from one sample in a study of cytomegalovirus exposure and HLA in healthy donors. A multiplex PCR was run with 60 Vbeta primers and 13 Jbeta primers. Measured with immunoSEQ multiplex PCR; TCRdb has only the in-frame clones, and not every one. The sample contains 150,000 to 200,000 clones, over 70% of which appear only once. Sequencing used PBMCs. The receptors stem from a male donor in good health and CMV-seronegative.

This clone was counted between two and nine times. The V and J genes are TRBV6-5 and TRBJ1-2; 7 nucleotides match TRBD1. The length of the CDR3 is 15 residues. The germline V gene has CDR1 MNHEY and CDR2 SVGAGI. Trimming at V came to 0 bases and at J to 2 bases, leaving 3 bases not matched to a gene. In DNA, the CDR3 is TGTGCCAGCAGTTACTCCCAGACAGGGAACTATGGCTACACCTTC. Translating it yields CASSYSQTGNYGYTF.

V gene TRBV10-1 combines with J gene TRBJ1-2; D unclear. V lost 8 bases and J lost 2, with 15 bases in between. Germline-derived CDR1 and CDR2 are WNHNN and SYGVQD (reference sequence). The CDR3 sequence is 14 residues long. In nucleotides, the CDR3 is TGCGCCAGCGAAAGTGAGAACAGAAACTATGGCTACACCTTC. Translation: CASESENRNYGYTF.

V and J are TRBV5-1 and TRBJ1-5; 10 nucleotides line up with TRBD1. CDR1 is SGHRS, CDR2 YFSETQ, per germline. The CDR3 contains 14 residues. J gave up 15 bases and V 3 bases, and 12 bases lay outside the gene matches. The CDR3 DNA sequence: TGCGCCAGCAGCTCAGACCCCGGGACAGGGGAAGCGCATTTT. Amino acids: CASSSDPGTGEAHF.

This clone has only one observation. The CDR3 region is CASSIRSSGSFYEQYF. The CDR3, as DNA: TGTGCCAGTAGTATAAGGTCTAGCGGGAGCTTCTACGAGCAGTACTTC. V is TRBV19 and J is TRBJ2-7, with 10 bases matching TRBD2. The CDR3 length is 16 residues. Germline CDR1 and CDR2: LNHDA and SQIVND (reference sequence). The V and J ends lost 2 bases and 3 bases, in that order; junction bases with no gene match: 7.

This rearrangement joins TRBV19 to TRBJ1-4; 9 positions match TRBD1. Germline values: CDR1 LNHDA, CDR2 SQIVND (reference sequence). J gave up 6 bases and V 3 bases, and 2 bases lay outside the gene matches. The length of the CDR3 is 14 residues. The CDR3 coding sequence is TGTGCCAGTAGTATGGGGGACAGGGATGAAAAACTGTTTTTT. Protein product: CASSMGDRDEKLFF.